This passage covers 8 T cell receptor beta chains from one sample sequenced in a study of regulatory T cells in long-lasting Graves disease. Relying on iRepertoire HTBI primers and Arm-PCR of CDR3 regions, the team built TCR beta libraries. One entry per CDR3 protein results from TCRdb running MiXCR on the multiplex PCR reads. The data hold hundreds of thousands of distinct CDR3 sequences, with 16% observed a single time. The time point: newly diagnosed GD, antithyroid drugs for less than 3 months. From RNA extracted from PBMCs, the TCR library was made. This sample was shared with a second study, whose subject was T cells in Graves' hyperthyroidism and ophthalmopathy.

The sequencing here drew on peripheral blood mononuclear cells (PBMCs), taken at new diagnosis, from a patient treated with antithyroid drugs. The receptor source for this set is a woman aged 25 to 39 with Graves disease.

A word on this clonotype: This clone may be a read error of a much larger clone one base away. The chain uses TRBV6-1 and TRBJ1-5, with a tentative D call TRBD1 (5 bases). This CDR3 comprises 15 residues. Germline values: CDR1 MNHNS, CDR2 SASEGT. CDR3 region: CASSEALGPSGPRHF. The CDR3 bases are TGTGCCAGCAGTGAAGCGCTCGGTCCTTCGGGGCCCCGGCATTTT.

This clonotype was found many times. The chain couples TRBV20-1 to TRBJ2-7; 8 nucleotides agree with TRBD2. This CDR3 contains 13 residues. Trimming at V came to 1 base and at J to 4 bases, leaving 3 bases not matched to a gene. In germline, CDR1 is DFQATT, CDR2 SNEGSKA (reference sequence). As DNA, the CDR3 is TGCAGTGCTAGAGCGGGAGGGCCTTACGAGCAGTACTTC. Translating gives CSARAGGPYEQYF.

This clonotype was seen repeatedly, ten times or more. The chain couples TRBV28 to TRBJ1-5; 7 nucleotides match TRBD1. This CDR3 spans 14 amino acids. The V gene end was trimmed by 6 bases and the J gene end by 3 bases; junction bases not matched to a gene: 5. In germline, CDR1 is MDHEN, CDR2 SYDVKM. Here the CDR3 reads CASRTGVLNQPQHF. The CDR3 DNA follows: TGTGCCAGCAGAACAGGGGTCCTCAATCAGCCCCAGCATTTT.

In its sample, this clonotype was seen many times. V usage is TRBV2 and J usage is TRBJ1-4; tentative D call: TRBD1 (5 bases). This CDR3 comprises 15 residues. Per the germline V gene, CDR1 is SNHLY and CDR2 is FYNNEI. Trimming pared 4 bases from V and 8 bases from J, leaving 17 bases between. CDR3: CASSAQGIRVEKLFF. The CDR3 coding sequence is TGTGCCAGCAGTGCCCAGGGAATTCGGGTGGAAAAACTGTTTTTT.

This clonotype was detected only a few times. The chain's CDR3 is CASSHGGVLTGELFF. CDR3 in DNA: TGTGCCAGCAGCCACGGAGGGGTGCTTACCGGGGAGCTGTTTTTT. The V call is TRBV3-1, the J call TRBJ2-2, with a tentative D call TRBD2 (6 bases). The CDR3 is made up of 15 amino acids. Trimming took off 3 bases at V and 5 bases at J, with 13 bases between the two ends. CDR1 LGHDT and CDR2 YNNKEL come from the germline V gene (reference sequence).

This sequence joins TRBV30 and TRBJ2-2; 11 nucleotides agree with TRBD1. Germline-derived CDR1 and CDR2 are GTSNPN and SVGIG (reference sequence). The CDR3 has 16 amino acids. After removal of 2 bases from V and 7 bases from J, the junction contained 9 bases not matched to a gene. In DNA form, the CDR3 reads TGTGCCTGGAGTCCCCGGACAGGGGGCGAGGTCGGGGAGCTGTTTTTT. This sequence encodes CAWSPRTGGEVGELFF.

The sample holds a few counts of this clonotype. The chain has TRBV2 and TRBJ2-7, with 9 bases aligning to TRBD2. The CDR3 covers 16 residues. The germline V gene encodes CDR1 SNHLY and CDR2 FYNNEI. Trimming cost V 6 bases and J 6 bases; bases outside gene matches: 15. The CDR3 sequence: CASSSGTSFWLGEQYF. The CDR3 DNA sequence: TGTGCCAGCAGCAGCGGGACTAGCTTTTGGTTGGGCGAGCAGTACTTC. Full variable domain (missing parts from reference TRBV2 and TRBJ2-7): EPEVTQTPSHQVTQMGQEVILRCVPISNHLYFYWYRQILGQKVEFLVSFYNNEISEKSEIFDDQFSVERPDGSNFTLKIRSTKLEDSAMYFCASSSGTSFWLGEQYFGPGTRLTVT.

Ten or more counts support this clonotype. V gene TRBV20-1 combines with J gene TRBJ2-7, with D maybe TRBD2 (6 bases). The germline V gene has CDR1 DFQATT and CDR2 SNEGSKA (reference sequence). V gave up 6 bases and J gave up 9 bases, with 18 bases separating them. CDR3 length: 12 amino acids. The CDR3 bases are TGCAGTGCCGGCCATTGGGACGGGAGGCAGTACTTC. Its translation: CSAGHWDGRQYF.